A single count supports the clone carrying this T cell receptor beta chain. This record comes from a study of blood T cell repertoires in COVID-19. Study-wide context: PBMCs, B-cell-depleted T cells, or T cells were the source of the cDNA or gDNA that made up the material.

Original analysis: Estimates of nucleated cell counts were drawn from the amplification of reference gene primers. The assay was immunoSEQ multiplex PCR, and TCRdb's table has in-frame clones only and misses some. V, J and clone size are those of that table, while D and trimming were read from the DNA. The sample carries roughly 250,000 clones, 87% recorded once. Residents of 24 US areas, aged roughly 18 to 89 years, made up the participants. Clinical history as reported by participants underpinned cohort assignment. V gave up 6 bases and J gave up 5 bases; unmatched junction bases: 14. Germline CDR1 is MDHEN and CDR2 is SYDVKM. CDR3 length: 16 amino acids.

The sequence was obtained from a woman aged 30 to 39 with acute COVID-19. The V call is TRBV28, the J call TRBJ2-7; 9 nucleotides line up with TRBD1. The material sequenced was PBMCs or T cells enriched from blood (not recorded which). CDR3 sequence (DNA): TGTGCCAGCAGATCTCAGAGAGACAGGGGGTTCGACGAGCAGTACTTC. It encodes CASRSQRDRGFDEQYF.